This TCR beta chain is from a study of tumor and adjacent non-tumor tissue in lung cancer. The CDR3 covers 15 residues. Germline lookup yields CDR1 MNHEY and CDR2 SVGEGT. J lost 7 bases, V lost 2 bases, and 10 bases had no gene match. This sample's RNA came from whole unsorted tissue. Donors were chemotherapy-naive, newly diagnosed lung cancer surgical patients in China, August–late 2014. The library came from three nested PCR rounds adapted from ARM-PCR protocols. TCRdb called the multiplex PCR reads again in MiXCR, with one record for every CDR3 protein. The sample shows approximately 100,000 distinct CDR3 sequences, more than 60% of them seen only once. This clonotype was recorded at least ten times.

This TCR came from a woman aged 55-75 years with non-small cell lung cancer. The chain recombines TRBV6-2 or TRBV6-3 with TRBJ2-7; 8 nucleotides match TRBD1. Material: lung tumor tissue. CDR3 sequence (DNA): TGTGCCAGCAGTTACGGACAGGGCAAAGTTCGAGAGCAGTACTTC. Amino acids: CASSYGQGKVREQYF.